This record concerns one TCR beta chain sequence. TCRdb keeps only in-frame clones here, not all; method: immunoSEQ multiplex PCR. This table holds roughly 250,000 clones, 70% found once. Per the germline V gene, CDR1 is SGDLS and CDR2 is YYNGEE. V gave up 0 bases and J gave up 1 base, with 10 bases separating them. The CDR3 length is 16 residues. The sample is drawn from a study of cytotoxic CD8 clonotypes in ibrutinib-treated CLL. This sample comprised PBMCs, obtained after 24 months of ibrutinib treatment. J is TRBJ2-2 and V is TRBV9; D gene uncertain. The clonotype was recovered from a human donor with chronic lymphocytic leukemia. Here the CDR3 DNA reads TGTGCCAGCAGCGTAGCTAGGACGGGGAACACCGGGGAGCTGTTTTTT. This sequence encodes CASSVARTGNTGELFF.